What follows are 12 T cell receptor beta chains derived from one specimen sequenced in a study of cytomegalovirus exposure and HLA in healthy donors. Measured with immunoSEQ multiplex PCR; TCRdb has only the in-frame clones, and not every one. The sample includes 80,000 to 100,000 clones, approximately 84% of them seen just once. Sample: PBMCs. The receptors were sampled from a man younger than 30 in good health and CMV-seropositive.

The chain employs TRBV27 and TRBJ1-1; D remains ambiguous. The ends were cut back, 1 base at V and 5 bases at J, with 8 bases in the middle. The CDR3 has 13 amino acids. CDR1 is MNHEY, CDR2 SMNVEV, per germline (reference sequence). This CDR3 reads CASSLFFATEAFF. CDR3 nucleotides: TGTGCCAGCAGTTTATTCTTTGCGACTGAAGCTTTCTTT.

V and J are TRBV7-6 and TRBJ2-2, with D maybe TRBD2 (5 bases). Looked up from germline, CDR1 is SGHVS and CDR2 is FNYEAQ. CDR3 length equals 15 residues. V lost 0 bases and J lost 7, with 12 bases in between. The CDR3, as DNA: TGTGCCAGCAGCTTAGCGCGGGTCGGGAACGGGGAGCTGTTTTTT. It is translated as CASSLARVGNGELFF. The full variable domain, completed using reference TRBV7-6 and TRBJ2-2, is GAGVSQSPRYKVTKRGQDVALRCDPISGHVSLYWYRQALGQGPEFLTYFNYEAQQDKSGLPNDRFSAERPEGSISTLTIQRTEQRDSAMYRCASSLARVGNGELFFGEGSRLTVL.

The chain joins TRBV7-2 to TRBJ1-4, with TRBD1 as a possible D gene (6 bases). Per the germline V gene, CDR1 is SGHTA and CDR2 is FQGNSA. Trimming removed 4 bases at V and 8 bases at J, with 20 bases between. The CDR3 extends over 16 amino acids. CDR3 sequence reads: CASSSQGSGLAEKLFF. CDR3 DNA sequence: TGTGCCAGCAGCTCACAGGGTTCAGGGTTGGCGGAAAAACTGTTTTTT.

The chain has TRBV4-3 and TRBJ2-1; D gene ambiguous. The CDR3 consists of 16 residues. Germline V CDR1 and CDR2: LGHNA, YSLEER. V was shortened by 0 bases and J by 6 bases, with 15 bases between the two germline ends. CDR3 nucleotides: TGCGCCAGCAGCCAAGAACGAGAGAGGTCCCCCAATGAGCAGTTCTTC. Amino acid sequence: CASSQERERSPNEQFF.

The CDR3: CASSLSLVLSYEQYF. The CDR3 coding sequence is TGTGCCAGCAGTTTATCGCTAGTTCTCTCCTACGAGCAGTACTTC. The V and J genes are TRBV27 and TRBJ2-7; D is ambiguous. This CDR3 region has 15 residues. Germline V gene data show CDR1 as MNHEY and CDR2 as SMNVEV (reference sequence). The germline V and J ends were trimmed by 0 bases and 0 bases, with 9 bases remaining between them.

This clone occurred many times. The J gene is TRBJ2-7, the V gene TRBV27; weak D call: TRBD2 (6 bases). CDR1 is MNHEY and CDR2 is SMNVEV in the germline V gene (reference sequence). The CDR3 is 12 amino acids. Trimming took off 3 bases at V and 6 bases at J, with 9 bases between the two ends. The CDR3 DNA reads TGTGCCAGCAGTTTGGAGGGCCGCGAGCAGTACTTC. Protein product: CASSLEGREQYF.

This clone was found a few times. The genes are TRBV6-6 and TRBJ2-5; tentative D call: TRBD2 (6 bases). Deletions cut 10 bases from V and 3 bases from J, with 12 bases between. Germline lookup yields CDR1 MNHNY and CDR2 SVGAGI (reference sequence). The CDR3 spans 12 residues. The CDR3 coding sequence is TGTGCCACTCGGTGGGGGGAAGAGACCCAGTACTTC. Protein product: CATRWGEETQYF.

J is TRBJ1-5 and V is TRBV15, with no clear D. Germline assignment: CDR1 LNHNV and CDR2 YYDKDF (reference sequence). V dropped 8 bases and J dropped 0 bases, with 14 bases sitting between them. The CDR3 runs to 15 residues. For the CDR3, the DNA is TGTGCCACCTTAACAGCATTTCCTAGCAATCAGCCCCAGCATTTT. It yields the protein CATLTAFPSNQPQHF.

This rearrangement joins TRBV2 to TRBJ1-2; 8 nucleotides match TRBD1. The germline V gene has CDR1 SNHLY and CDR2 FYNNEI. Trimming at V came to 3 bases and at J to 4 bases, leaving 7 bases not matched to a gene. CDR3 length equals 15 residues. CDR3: CASSESGTGFYGYTF. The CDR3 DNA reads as TGTGCCAGCAGTGAGTCCGGGACAGGCTTCTATGGCTACACCTTC. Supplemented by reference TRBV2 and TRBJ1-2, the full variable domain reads EPEVTQTPSHQVTQMGQEVILRCVPISNHLYFYWYRQILGQKVEFLVSFYNNEISEKSEIFDDQFSVERPDGSNFTLKIRSTKLEDSAMYFCASSESGTGFYGYTFGSGTRLTVV.

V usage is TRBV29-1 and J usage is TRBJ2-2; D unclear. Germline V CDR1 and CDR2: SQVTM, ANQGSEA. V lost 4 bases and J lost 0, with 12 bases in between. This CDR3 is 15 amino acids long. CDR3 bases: TGCAGCGTTGTTCCTAGAGGTGCGAACACCGGGGAGCTGTTTTTT. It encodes CSVVPRGANTGELFF.

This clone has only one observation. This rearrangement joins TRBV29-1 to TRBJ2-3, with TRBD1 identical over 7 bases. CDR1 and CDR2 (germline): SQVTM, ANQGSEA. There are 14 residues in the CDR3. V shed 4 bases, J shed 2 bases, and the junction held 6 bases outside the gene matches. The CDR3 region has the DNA TGCAGCGTTGGTTTCGGGACAGTCACAGATACGCAGTATTTT. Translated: CSVGFGTVTDTQYF.

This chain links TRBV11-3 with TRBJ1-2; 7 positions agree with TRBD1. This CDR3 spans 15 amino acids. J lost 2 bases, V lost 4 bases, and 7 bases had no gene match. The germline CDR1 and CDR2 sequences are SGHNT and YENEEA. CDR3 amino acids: CASSSRDSINYGYTF. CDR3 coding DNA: TGTGCCAGCAGCTCACGGGACAGCATAAACTATGGCTACACCTTC.